This TCR beta chain appears in the sequencing data of a study of OX40 agonist ivuxolimab in advanced cancers. Whole-study context: The study gave patients intravenous ivuxolimab at 0.01 to 10 mg/kg every 2 weeks. Notes on the study in general: Dosing at 0.1 to 3.0 mg/kg was accompanied by clonal expansion of CD4+ and CD8+ blood T cells by week 6.

Libraries were prepared by immunoSEQ multiplex PCR; TCRdb keeps only in-frame clonotypes and omits some of them. The data contain approximately 58,000 clones, roughly 79% of them singletons. For this clone: Its antigen is not known.

The CDR3 has 14 amino acids. Germline CDR1 reads SGHRS; CDR2 reads YFSETQ. V lost 1 base to trimming and J lost 5 bases, with 13 bases between them. Sample: CD4+ or CD8+ T cells sorted from blood, taken in a trial of the OX40 agonist ivuxolimab. The clonotype originates from an adult with an advanced solid tumor such as melanoma, head and neck, liver or kidney cancer. This chain connects TRBV5-1 to TRBJ2-7, with D perhaps matching TRBD1 or TRBD2 (6 bases each). CDR3 bases: TGCGCCAGCAGCTTGCCCACAGGGAGGAACGAGCAGTACTTC. It yields the protein CASSLPTGRNEQYF. The full variable domain, completed using reference TRBV5-1 and TRBJ2-7, is KAGVTQTPRYLIKTRGQQVTLSCSPISGHRSVSWYQQTPGQGLQFLFEYFSETQRNKGNFPGRFSGRQFSNSRSEMNVSTLELGDSALYLCASSLPTGRNEQYFGPGTRLTVT.